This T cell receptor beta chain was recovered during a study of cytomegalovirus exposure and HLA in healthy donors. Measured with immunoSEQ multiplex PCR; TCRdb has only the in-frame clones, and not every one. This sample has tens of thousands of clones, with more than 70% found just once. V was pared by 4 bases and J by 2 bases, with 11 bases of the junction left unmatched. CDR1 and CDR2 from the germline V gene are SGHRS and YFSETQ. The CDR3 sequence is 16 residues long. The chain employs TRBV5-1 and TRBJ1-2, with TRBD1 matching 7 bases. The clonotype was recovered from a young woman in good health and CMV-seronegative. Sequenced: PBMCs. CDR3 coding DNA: TGCGCCAGCAGCCCCCAAGGACAGGCGAACAACTATGGCTACACCTTC. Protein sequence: CASSPQGQANNYGYTF.